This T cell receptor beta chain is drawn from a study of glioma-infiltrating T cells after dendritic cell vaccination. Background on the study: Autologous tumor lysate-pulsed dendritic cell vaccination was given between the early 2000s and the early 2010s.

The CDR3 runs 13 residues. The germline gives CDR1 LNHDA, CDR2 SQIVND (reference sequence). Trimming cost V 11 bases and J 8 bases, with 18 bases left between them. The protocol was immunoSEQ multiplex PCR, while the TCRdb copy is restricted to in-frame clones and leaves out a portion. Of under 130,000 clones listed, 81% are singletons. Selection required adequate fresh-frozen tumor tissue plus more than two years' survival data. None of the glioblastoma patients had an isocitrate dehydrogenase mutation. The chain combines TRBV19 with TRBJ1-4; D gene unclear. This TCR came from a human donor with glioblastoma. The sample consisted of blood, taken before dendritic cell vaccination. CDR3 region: CAGSIPREEKLFF. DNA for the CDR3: TGTGCCGGTTCGATACCGAGGGAGGAAAAACTGTTTTTT.